Below, 9 T cell receptor beta chains from the same sample are listed, as sequenced in a study of T-cell memory formation after mild COVID-19 (dated by TCRdb to 2020 to 2022). Libraries were constructed by 5' RACE. Sequencing took place on an Illumina NovaSeq 6000. The public reads were run again by TCRdb, first through fastp at Q25 and then through MiXCR, and only productive beta chains were kept. Each record represents a unique CDR3 protein, reported with the most common genes and DNA among its rows. In this sample the table shows 500,000 to 650,000 distinct CDR3 sequences, roughly 22% of which occur a single time. The ten most abundant clones make up roughly 8.3% of the sample. Sequencing used PBMCs or a T cell subset sorted from them (not recorded which). These receptors came from an adult woman who had mild COVID-19 (a few samples of this study predate the infection). The sample titles of this study are shuffled in the database, so cell type and time point are left out; the donor was told from shared clones.

This clonotype was seen ten or more times. The chain joins TRBV20-1 to TRBJ2-7; D is ambiguous. Trimming removed 3 bases at V and 5 bases at J, with 14 bases between. From germline, CDR1 is DFQATT and CDR2 SNEGSKA (reference sequence). The CDR3 length is 13 residues. The CDR3 DNA is TGCAGTGCTAGGGCTGGTAGCAAGAACGAGCAGTACTTC. Protein product: CSARAGSKNEQYF.

The chain recombines TRBV12-3 or TRBV12-4 with TRBJ1-2; D is unresolved. CDR3 length equals 14 residues. Trimming took off 7 bases at V and 3 bases at J, with 15 bases between the two ends. CDR3 DNA sequence: TGTGCCAGCACCCCCCTCGGTTCCTACTATGGCTACACCTTC. This gives the protein CASTPLGSYYGYTF.

This sequence joins TRBV3-1 and TRBJ1-3; D remains unclear. CDR1 LGHDT and CDR2 YNNKEL come from the germline V gene (reference sequence). The CDR3 sequence is 17 residues long. V lost 0 bases and J lost 0, with 12 bases in between. DNA of the CDR3: TGTGCCAGCAGCCAAGACGGTCAACGACGCTCTGGAAACACCATATATTTT. This sequence encodes CASSQDGQRRSGNTIYF.

This clonotype was found a few times. The J gene is TRBJ2-7, the V gene TRBV27, with 14 bases lining up with TRBD2. J was trimmed by 2 bases and V by 2 bases; bases with no gene match: 5. The CDR3 consists of 17 residues. The germline gives CDR1 MNHEY, CDR2 SMNVEV (reference sequence). The CDR3 loop reads CASSLLGLAGGPYEQYF. Written as DNA, the CDR3 is TGTGCCAGCAGTTTACTCGGACTAGCGGGGGGTCCCTACGAGCAGTACTTC.

This sequence joins TRBV6-2 or TRBV6-3 and TRBJ2-1, with 13 positions matching TRBD2. This CDR3 spans 15 amino acids. V gave up 6 bases and J gave up 11 bases; unmatched junction bases: 10. Germline CDR1 reads MNHEY; CDR2 reads SVGEGT. CDR3 amino acids: CASRIRTSGSGQQFF. The CDR3 DNA reads as TGTGCCAGCAGAATCCGGACTAGCGGGAGTGGTCAGCAGTTCTTC.

The chain couples TRBV30 to TRBJ2-4; 10 bases line up with TRBD1. The V segment lost 5 bases and the J segment 7 bases; nucleotides outside the gene matches: 8. The CDR3 is 14 residues long. CDR1 GTSNPN and CDR2 SVGIG come from the germline V gene (reference sequence). The DNA of the CDR3 is TGTGCCTGGGGATCCGGGACAGGGGAGAACATTCAGTACTTC. Amino acids: CAWGSGTGENIQYF. Looking up the rest from reference TRBV30 and TRBJ2-4 gives the full variable domain: SQTIHQWPATLVQPVGSPLSLECTVEGTSNPNLYWYRQAAGRGLQLLFYSVGIGQISSEVPQNLSASRPQDRQFILSSKKLLLSDSGFYLCAWGSGTGENIQYFGAGTRLSVL.

At least ten counts were recorded for this clonotype. The chain employs TRBV14 and TRBJ2-3; 13 positions match TRBD2. The germline CDR1 and CDR2 sequences are SGHDN and FVKESK. The length of the CDR3 is 17 residues. V dropped 5 bases and J dropped 4; count of bases not matched to a gene: 9. As DNA, the CDR3 is TGTGCCAGCAGCACTCTACTAGCGGGGGGGCTGGCAGATACGCAGTATTTT. Amino acid sequence: CASSTLLAGGLADTQYF.

This chain connects TRBV9 to TRBJ1-4; 7 bases map to TRBD1. Germline V gene sequence: CDR1 SGDLS, CDR2 YYNGEE. The CDR3 loop spans 15 amino acids. V lost 3 bases and J lost 0; bases outside the gene matches: 2. The CDR3 reads CASSDTGATNEKLFF. The CDR3 DNA follows: TGTGCCAGCAGCGACACAGGGGCAACTAATGAAAAACTGTTTTTT.

The V and J genes are TRBV12-3 or TRBV12-4 and TRBJ1-3, with D uncertain. Trimming removed 3 bases from V and 2 bases from J, with 2 bases in between. CDR3 length: 12 amino acids. CDR3 region: CASSFAGNTIYF. DNA of the CDR3: TGTGCCAGCAGTTTTGCTGGAAACACCATATATTTT.